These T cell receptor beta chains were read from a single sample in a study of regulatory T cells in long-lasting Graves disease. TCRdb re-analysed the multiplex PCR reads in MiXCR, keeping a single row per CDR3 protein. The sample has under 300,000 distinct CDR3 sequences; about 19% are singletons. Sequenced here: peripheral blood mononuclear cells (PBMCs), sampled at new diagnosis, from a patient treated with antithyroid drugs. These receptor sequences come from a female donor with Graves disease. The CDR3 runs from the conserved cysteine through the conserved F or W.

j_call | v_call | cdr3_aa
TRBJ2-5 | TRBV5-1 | CASSSGGEQETQYF
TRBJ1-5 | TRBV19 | CASSIGGGVSREFQPQHF
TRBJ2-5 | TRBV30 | CASSQGTSGENTRETQYF
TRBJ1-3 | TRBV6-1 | CASSRVQGFRRNTIYF
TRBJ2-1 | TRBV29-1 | CSVGGLGDEQFF
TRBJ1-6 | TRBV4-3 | CASSQNRNSPLHF
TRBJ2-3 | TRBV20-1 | CSAETSGSIADTQYF
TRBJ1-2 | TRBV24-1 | CATSDSDSPNYGYTF
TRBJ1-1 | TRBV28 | CASRPVLLRNTEAFF
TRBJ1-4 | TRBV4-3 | CANSQGEKLFF
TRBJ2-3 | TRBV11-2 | CASSPRGRGRTDTQYF
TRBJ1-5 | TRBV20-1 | CSASSNSPYISHNQPQHF
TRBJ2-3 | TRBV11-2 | CASRLQTSGLSDTQYF
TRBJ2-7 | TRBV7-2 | CASSQWDREKEQYF
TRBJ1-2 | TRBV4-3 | CASSHHTGTGTNGYTF
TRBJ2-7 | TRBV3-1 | CASSHGTGGDEQYF
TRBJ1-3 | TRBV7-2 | CASSLGSKGTTGNTIYF
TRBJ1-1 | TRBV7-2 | CASSPVGVMNTEAFF
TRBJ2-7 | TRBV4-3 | CASSQVGGYEQYF
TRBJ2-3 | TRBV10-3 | CAISGGLSSTDTQYF
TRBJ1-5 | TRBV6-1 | CASSEGTASNQPQHF
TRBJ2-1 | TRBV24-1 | CATSEGGGSHNEQFF
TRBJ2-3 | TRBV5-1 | CASSLGDTPTDTQYF
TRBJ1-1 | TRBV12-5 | CASGLGPTDRKRTEAFF
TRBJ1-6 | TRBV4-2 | CASSQGWSSPLHF